Detailed here is one TCR beta chain. This specimen comes from a study of blood T cell repertoires in COVID-19. Study overall: Donors in the United States, Italy and Spain gave samples during acute or convalescent COVID-19. The cDNA or gDNA used as material had been derived from T cells, B-cell-depleted T cells, or PBMCs.

Assay used: immunoSEQ multiplex PCR; TCRdb lists only in-frame clones, some missing. The data hold some 300,000 clones, with nearly 90% observed a single time. This CDR3 is 14 amino acids long. Losses at the gene ends were 6 bases for V and 7 bases for J; bases not matched to a gene: 9. Germline V CDR1 and CDR2: MDHEN, SYDVKM. Seattle researchers signed up patients amid active infection and tracked them longitudinally. This chain joins TRBV28 and TRBJ1-5; 7 bases map to TRBD1. The TCR comes from a woman in her forties with COVID-19, enrolled during active disease. The sequenced material came from peripheral blood. The chain's CDR3 is CASSFIRQGQPQHF. CDR3 in DNA: TGTGCCAGCAGCTTCATACGACAGGGCCAGCCCCAGCATTTT.